The 30 T cell receptor beta chains reported below all come from one sample, sequenced in a study of T cells in Graves' hyperthyroidism and ophthalmopathy. Template material for amplifying TCR beta CDR3 regions consisted of RNA transcripts. Carried out on the TCR CDR3, a first-round RT-PCR used the HTBI primer set. TCRdb fed the multiplex PCR reads into MiXCR, producing one record per CDR3 protein. This sample has 300,000 to 500,000 distinct CDR3 sequences, with over 13% found just once. Sequenced: blood. The receptor source for this set is a man aged 50 or older with Graves' ophthalmopathy.

The rearrangement links TRBV19 to TRBJ2-7; maybe TRBD1 (5 bases). Germline-derived CDR1 and CDR2 are LNHDA and SQIVND (reference sequence). Trimming removed 7 bases at V and 0 bases at J, with 13 bases between. This CDR3 is built from 14 residues. CDR3 loop: CASKDNYNSYEQYF. In DNA, the CDR3 is TGTGCCAGTAAGGACAACTACAACTCCTACGAGCAGTACTTC.

This clonotype came up many times. The V and J genes are TRBV5-8 and TRBJ2-7; tentative D call: TRBD1 (6 bases). The germline V gene encodes CDR1 SGHTS and CDR2 YDEGEE. V was pared by 2 bases and J by 5 bases, with 11 bases between. The CDR3 loop spans 13 amino acids. CDR3 nucleotide sequence: TGTGCCAGCAGCTTAAACAGGGTCGACGAGCAGTACTTC. It translates to CASSLNRVDEQYF.

This clonotype was counted a few times. This chain uses TRBV11-2 with TRBJ2-1, with D perhaps matching TRBD2 (6 bases). The CDR3 contains 19 residues. The V gene lost 5 bases and the J gene lost 6 bases, with 29 bases spanning the gap. Germline V gives CDR1 SGHAT, CDR2 FQNNGV. CDR3 in DNA: TGTGCCAGCAGCCAATTACCCCTAAATGGGCAGGTCGGGGGCAATGAGCAGTTCTTC. It codes for CASSQLPLNGQVGGNEQFF.

To note about this clonotype: At one end the junction does not follow the germline gene, possibly because of a read error. This chain links TRBV7-3 with TRBJ2-3, with a possible D match to TRBD1 (5 bases). CDR3 length equals 13 residues. CDR1 SGHTA and CDR2 FQGTGA come from the germline V gene. CDR3 sequence: CASGEPSTGTQYF. The DNA of the CDR3 is TGTGCCAGTGGGGAACCGAGCACAGGTACGCAGTATTTT. The variable domain in full, completed from reference TRBV7-3 and TRBJ2-3, reads GAGVSQTPSNKVTEKGKYVELRCDPISGHTALYWYRQSLGQGPEFLIYFQGTGAADDSGLPNDRFFAVRPEGSVSTLKIQRTERGDSAVYLCASGEPSTGTQYFGPGTRLTVL.

This clonotype was recorded many times. V usage is TRBV20-1 and J usage is TRBJ2-5; D may be TRBD1 or TRBD2 (5 bases each). Germline V gene data show CDR1 as DFQATT and CDR2 as SNEGSKA (reference sequence). This CDR3 is built from 13 residues. Trimming shortened V by 1 base and J by 5 bases, and 11 bases separated the two germline ends. The CDR3 region is CSARVGGTETQYF. CDR3 nucleotides: TGCAGTGCTAGAGTGGGTGGGACGGAGACCCAGTACTTC.

This clonotype was observed a handful of times. The chain couples TRBV10-3 to TRBJ1-3; D might be TRBD1 (5 bases). V lost 3 bases and J lost 0, with 9 bases in between. This CDR3 spans 15 amino acids. Germline V gives CDR1 ENHRY, CDR2 SYGVKD. The CDR3 spells CAISDRVHSGNTIYF. The CDR3 DNA sequence: TGTGCCATCAGTGACAGGGTTCACTCTGGAAACACCATATATTTT.

The sample holds many counts of this clonotype. The chain links TRBV27 to TRBJ2-3; 9 bases fit TRBD2. This CDR3 is 18 amino acids long. J was trimmed by 1 base and V by 6 bases; bases with no gene match: 14. Germline CDR1 reads MNHEY; CDR2 reads SMNVEV (reference sequence). CDR3: CASRGYFYGGRGTDTQYF. CDR3 in DNA: TGTGCCAGCAGAGGGTATTTTTACGGCGGGAGGGGCACAGATACGCAGTATTTT.

At least ten counts were recorded for this clonotype. The chain has TRBV30 and TRBJ2-5; TRBD1 is a possible D gene (6 bases). The CDR3 is 13 amino acids. Trimming left V 4 bases short and J 6 bases short, with 15 bases between. Germline V gene lookup returns CDR1 GTSNPN and CDR2 SVGIG (reference sequence). For the CDR3, the DNA is TGTGCCTGGACCCCAGGGGTGGTAAAGACCCAGTACTTC. It encodes CAWTPGVVKTQYF. The full variable domain, rest sourced from reference TRBV30 and TRBJ2-5, is SQTIHQWPATLVQPVGSPLSLECTVEGTSNPNLYWYRQAAGRGLQLLFYSVGIGQISSEVPQNLSASRPQDRQFILSSKKLLLSDSGFYLCAWTPGVVKTQYFGPGTRLLVL.

The rearrangement joins TRBV18 to TRBJ2-3; 11 nucleotides match TRBD2. The germline gives CDR1 KGHSH, CDR2 LQKENI. J lost 5 bases, V lost 8 bases, and 12 bases had no gene match. The CDR3 totals 16 residues. The CDR3 nucleotides are TGTGCCAGCACGATCACTAGCGGGAGCGTGGGAGATACGCAGTATTTT. Its translation is CASTITSGSVGDTQYF. The complete variable domain, with remaining parts taken from reference TRBV18 and TRBJ2-3, reads NAGVMQNPRHLVRRRGQEARLRCSPMKGHSHVYWYRQLPEEGLKFMVYLQKENIIDESGMPKERFSAEFPKEGPSILRIQQVVRGDSAAYFCASTITSGSVGDTQYFGPGTRLTVL.

In this sample, this clonotype turned up many times. The chain is built from TRBV20-1 and TRBJ2-7, with D unresolved. V was pared by 3 bases and J by 7 bases, with 13 bases between. CDR3 length: 12 residues. The V gene's germline CDR1 is DFQATT and CDR2 SNEGSKA (reference sequence). The CDR3 nucleotides read TGCAGTGCTAGTACCAGCGACGGGGAGCAGTACTTC. Protein: CSASTSDGEQYF.

This clonotype appeared many times. CDR3 region: CASSAPGQGFYEQYF. CDR3 in DNA: TGTGCCAGCAGTGCCCCGGGACAGGGCTTTTACGAGCAGTACTTC. The chain recombines TRBV28 with TRBJ2-7, with TRBD1 matching 9 bases. The CDR3 consists of 15 residues. CDR1 MDHEN and CDR2 SYDVKM come from the germline V gene. V lost 5 bases and J lost 4; bases outside the gene matches: 9.

This clonotype was detected many times. This rearrangement joins TRBV27 to TRBJ2-3; 13 bases map to TRBD2. This CDR3 has 17 residues. Germline V CDR1 and CDR2: MNHEY, SMNVEV (reference sequence). Unmatched junction bases numbered 11, after V lost 4 bases and J lost 7 bases. CDR3 coding DNA: TGTGCCAGCAGTTCAAAACTAGCGGGAGGGTTCTTACATACGCAGTATTTT. Encoded protein: CASSSKLAGGFLHTQYF.

This chain connects TRBV27 to TRBJ1-5, with a possible D match to TRBD1 (6 bases). This CDR3 contains 16 residues. Between the trimmed V and J ends, which lost 1 base and 1 base, there was a span of 11 bases. Germline CDR1 and CDR2: MNHEY and SMNVEV (reference sequence). CDR3 in amino acids: CASSLLGGRSNQPQHF. The CDR3 nucleotides are TGTGCCAGCAGTTTATTGGGGGGGCGAAGCAATCAGCCCCAGCATTTT.

The chain employs TRBV5-1 and TRBJ2-5, with D possibly matching TRBD2 (5 bases). Germline V CDR1 and CDR2: SGHRS, YFSETQ. The ends were cut back, 3 bases at V and 2 bases at J, with 11 bases in the middle. The CDR3 length is 14 residues. The CDR3 sequence: CASSSGNPQETQYF. CDR3 in DNA: TGCGCCAGCAGCTCCGGGAACCCACAAGAGACCCAGTACTTC.

The genes are TRBV28 and TRBJ2-7; perhaps TRBD1 as D (6 bases). Trimming took off 4 bases at V and 2 bases at J, with 9 bases between the two ends. The CDR3 is 13 residues long. Germline V gives CDR1 MDHEN, CDR2 SYDVKM. Here the CDR3 reads CASSSGDPYEQYF. The CDR3 region has the DNA TGTGCCAGCAGTTCAGGGGACCCCTACGAGCAGTACTTC.

This clonotype was seen repeatedly, ten times or more. The gene calls are TRBV6-2 or TRBV6-3 and TRBJ2-1; perhaps TRBD1 as D (8 bases). Germline lookup yields CDR1 MNHEY and CDR2 SVGEGT. V was clipped by 5 bases and J by 6 bases, with 20 bases between them. CDR3 length: 16 residues. The CDR3 spells CASSTQGAGAINEQFF. The CDR3 DNA reads as TGTGCCAGCAGTACCCAGGGGGCGGGAGCAATCAATGAGCAGTTCTTC.

This clonotype was picked up many times. The chain has TRBV3-1 and TRBJ1-1; D perhaps matches TRBD1 (6 bases). V shed 5 bases and J shed 0 bases, with 16 bases lying between them. The germline V gene encodes CDR1 LGHDT and CDR2 YNNKEL (reference sequence). The length of the CDR3 is 16 residues. Here the CDR3 reads CASSSSLGHLNTEAFF. The CDR3 DNA follows: TGTGCCAGCAGCTCAAGTCTGGGACACTTGAACACTGAAGCTTTCTTT.

This clonotype was observed a few times. The V and J genes are TRBV27 and TRBJ2-3; 7 nucleotides align to TRBD2. The CDR3 extends over 15 amino acids. Germline CDR1 and CDR2: MNHEY and SMNVEV (reference sequence). Trimming took 7 bases from V and 2 from J; bases not matched to a gene: 9. The CDR3, as DNA: TGTGCCAGCACCACCCACCTAGCGGCCACAGATACGCAGTATTTT. It specifies CASTTHLAATDTQYF.

This CDR3 reads CASSWVGTSGIGSYNEQFF. CDR3 DNA: TGTGCCAGCAGCTGGGTTGGGACTAGCGGGATCGGGTCCTACAATGAGCAGTTCTTC. The rearrangement uses TRBV7-3 and TRBJ2-1; 13 bases line up with TRBD2. In germline, CDR1 is SGHTA, CDR2 FQGTGA. The V gene end was trimmed by 4 bases and the J gene end by 1 base; junction bases not matched to a gene: 10. The CDR3 has 19 residues.

As concerns this clonotype: The CDR3 does not close with the conserved phenylalanine or tryptophan, likely indicating a read error. This rearrangement joins TRBV2 to TRBJ1-2; tentative D call: TRBD1 (6 bases). The V gene lost 5 bases and the J gene lost 2 bases, with 21 bases spanning the gap. Germline V gene data show CDR1 as SNHLY and CDR2 as FYNNEI. The CDR3 sequence is 17 residues long. The CDR3 DNA sequence: TGTGCCAGCAGTTATAGTGTCGGACAGACAAGAAACTATGGCTACACCCTC. As protein: CASSYSVGQTRNYGYTL.

This clonotype was found many times. This chain joins TRBV27 and TRBJ2-5; D not certain. The CDR3 is made up of 13 amino acids. CDR1 is MNHEY and CDR2 is SMNVEV in the germline V gene (reference sequence). V gave up 5 bases and J gave up 5 bases, with 12 bases separating them. CDR3 protein: CASSPKARETQYF. Here the CDR3 DNA reads TGTGCCAGCAGTCCCAAGGCTCGGGAGACCCAGTACTTC.

This clonotype was seen at least ten times. The chain joins TRBV19 to TRBJ2-7, with 10 bases aligning to TRBD2. Losses at the gene ends were 5 bases for V and 3 bases for J; bases not matched to a gene: 16. The CDR3 has 18 residues. Germline V gene lookup returns CDR1 LNHDA and CDR2 SQIVND (reference sequence). CDR3 coding DNA: TGTGCCAGTAGTGTCGTGGGACTAGCGATTAGGACCTACTACGAGCAGTACTTC. Encoded protein: CASSVVGLAIRTYYEQYF.

This clonotype was picked up a small number of times. This chain uses TRBV5-6 with TRBJ1-6; the match to TRBD1 covers 12 bases. The trim removed 4 bases at V and 7 bases at J, leaving 6 bases unmatched. Germline values: CDR1 SGHDT, CDR2 YYEEEE. The CDR3 is made up of 16 amino acids. CDR3 sequence: CASSRDRGLGNSPLHF. The CDR3 DNA follows: TGTGCCAGCAGCAGGGACAGGGGGCTAGGGAATTCACCCCTCCACTTT.

This clonotype was counted at least ten times. The chain links TRBV28 to TRBJ2-7; D is ambiguous. Germline assignment: CDR1 MDHEN and CDR2 SYDVKM. V lost 4 bases and J lost 6, with 16 bases in between. This CDR3 region has 14 residues. CDR3 nucleotide sequence: TGTGCCAGCAGTTCGCCTCCCTCGCCGAGCGAGCAGTACTTC. It is translated as CASSSPPSPSEQYF.

This clonotype occurred a few times. This chain uses TRBV10-3 with TRBJ2-2, with TRBD1 identical over 8 bases. V lost 6 bases and J lost 0; bases outside the gene matches: 6. This CDR3 has 16 residues. Per germline, CDR1 ENHRY and CDR2 SYGVKD. Here the CDR3 reads CAISLEQGANTGELFF. The CDR3 coding sequence is TGTGCCATCAGCCTTGAACAGGGGGCGAACACCGGGGAGCTGTTTTTT.

This clonotype was seen repeatedly, ten times or more. This chain joins TRBV3-1 and TRBJ2-2; no definite D call. The germline CDR1 and CDR2 sequences are LGHDT and YNNKEL (reference sequence). V was cut by 3 bases and J by 4 bases, with 9 bases left in between. CDR3 size: 14 residues. The CDR3 sequence is CASSQGAVTGELFF. Here the CDR3 DNA reads TGTGCCAGCAGCCAGGGCGCCGTCACCGGGGAGCTGTTTTTT.

This rearrangement joins TRBV12-5 to TRBJ1-3, with D perhaps matching TRBD1 (5 bases). Germline CDR1 and CDR2: LGHNT and FRNRAP. This CDR3 is 16 amino acids long. V dropped 2 bases and J dropped 2 bases, with 13 bases sitting between them. Here the CDR3 DNA reads TGTGCTAGTGGTTTGATGGCAGGGCCGGCTGGAAACACCATATATTTT. As protein: CASGLMAGPAGNTIYF.

This clonotype was observed at least ten times. The rearrangement joins TRBV28 to TRBJ2-6, with 8 bases fitting TRBD1. The CDR3 totals 18 residues. Germline lookup yields CDR1 MDHEN and CDR2 SYDVKM. The J segment lost 4 bases and the V segment lost 5 bases, leaving 13 bases of the junction unmatched. As DNA, the CDR3 is TGTGCCAGCAGTAGGGGGACAGGTCTAGGTCTCGGGGCCAACGTCCTGACTTTC. Its translation is CASSRGTGLGLGANVLTF. The full variable domain, with the rest looked up from reference TRBV28 and TRBJ2-6, is DVKVTQSSRYLVKRTGEKVFLECVQDMDHENMFWYRQDPGLGLRLIYFSYDVKMKEKGDIPEGYSVSREKKERFSLILESASTNQTSMYLCASSRGTGLGLGANVLTFGAGSRLTVL.

This clonotype has ten or more counts. V usage is TRBV7-3 and J usage is TRBJ1-1, with D maybe TRBD1 (5 bases). Germline V gene sequence: CDR1 SGHTA, CDR2 FQGTGA. The germline V and J ends were trimmed by 1 base and 8 bases, with 11 bases remaining between them. The CDR3 loop spans 13 amino acids. CDR3 DNA: TGTGCCAGCAGCTTAATCAAAGGGGCCGAAGCTTTCTTT. It encodes CASSLIKGAEAFF. The full variable domain, completed using reference TRBV7-3 and TRBJ1-1, is GAGVSQTPSNKVTEKGKYVELRCDPISGHTALYWYRQSLGQGPEFLIYFQGTGAADDSGLPNDRFFAVRPEGSVSTLKIQRTERGDSAVYLCASSLIKGAEAFFGQGTRLTVV.

This clonotype was observed many times. V gene TRBV5-1 combines with J gene TRBJ2-3; TRBD2 aligns across 7 bases. Trimming removed 4 bases from V and 3 bases from J; junction bases left unmatched: 2. In germline, CDR1 is SGHRS, CDR2 YFSETQ. This CDR3 contains 13 residues. Here the CDR3 reads CASSPLATDTQYF. The CDR3 nucleotides read TGCGCCAGCAGCCCACTAGCGACAGATACGCAGTATTTT. The variable domain in full, with the rest retrieved from reference TRBV5-1 and TRBJ2-3, is KAGVTQTPRYLIKTRGQQVTLSCSPISGHRSVSWYQQTPGQGLQFLFEYFSETQRNKGNFPGRFSGRQFSNSRSEMNVSTLELGDSALYLCASSPLATDTQYFGPGTRLTVL.